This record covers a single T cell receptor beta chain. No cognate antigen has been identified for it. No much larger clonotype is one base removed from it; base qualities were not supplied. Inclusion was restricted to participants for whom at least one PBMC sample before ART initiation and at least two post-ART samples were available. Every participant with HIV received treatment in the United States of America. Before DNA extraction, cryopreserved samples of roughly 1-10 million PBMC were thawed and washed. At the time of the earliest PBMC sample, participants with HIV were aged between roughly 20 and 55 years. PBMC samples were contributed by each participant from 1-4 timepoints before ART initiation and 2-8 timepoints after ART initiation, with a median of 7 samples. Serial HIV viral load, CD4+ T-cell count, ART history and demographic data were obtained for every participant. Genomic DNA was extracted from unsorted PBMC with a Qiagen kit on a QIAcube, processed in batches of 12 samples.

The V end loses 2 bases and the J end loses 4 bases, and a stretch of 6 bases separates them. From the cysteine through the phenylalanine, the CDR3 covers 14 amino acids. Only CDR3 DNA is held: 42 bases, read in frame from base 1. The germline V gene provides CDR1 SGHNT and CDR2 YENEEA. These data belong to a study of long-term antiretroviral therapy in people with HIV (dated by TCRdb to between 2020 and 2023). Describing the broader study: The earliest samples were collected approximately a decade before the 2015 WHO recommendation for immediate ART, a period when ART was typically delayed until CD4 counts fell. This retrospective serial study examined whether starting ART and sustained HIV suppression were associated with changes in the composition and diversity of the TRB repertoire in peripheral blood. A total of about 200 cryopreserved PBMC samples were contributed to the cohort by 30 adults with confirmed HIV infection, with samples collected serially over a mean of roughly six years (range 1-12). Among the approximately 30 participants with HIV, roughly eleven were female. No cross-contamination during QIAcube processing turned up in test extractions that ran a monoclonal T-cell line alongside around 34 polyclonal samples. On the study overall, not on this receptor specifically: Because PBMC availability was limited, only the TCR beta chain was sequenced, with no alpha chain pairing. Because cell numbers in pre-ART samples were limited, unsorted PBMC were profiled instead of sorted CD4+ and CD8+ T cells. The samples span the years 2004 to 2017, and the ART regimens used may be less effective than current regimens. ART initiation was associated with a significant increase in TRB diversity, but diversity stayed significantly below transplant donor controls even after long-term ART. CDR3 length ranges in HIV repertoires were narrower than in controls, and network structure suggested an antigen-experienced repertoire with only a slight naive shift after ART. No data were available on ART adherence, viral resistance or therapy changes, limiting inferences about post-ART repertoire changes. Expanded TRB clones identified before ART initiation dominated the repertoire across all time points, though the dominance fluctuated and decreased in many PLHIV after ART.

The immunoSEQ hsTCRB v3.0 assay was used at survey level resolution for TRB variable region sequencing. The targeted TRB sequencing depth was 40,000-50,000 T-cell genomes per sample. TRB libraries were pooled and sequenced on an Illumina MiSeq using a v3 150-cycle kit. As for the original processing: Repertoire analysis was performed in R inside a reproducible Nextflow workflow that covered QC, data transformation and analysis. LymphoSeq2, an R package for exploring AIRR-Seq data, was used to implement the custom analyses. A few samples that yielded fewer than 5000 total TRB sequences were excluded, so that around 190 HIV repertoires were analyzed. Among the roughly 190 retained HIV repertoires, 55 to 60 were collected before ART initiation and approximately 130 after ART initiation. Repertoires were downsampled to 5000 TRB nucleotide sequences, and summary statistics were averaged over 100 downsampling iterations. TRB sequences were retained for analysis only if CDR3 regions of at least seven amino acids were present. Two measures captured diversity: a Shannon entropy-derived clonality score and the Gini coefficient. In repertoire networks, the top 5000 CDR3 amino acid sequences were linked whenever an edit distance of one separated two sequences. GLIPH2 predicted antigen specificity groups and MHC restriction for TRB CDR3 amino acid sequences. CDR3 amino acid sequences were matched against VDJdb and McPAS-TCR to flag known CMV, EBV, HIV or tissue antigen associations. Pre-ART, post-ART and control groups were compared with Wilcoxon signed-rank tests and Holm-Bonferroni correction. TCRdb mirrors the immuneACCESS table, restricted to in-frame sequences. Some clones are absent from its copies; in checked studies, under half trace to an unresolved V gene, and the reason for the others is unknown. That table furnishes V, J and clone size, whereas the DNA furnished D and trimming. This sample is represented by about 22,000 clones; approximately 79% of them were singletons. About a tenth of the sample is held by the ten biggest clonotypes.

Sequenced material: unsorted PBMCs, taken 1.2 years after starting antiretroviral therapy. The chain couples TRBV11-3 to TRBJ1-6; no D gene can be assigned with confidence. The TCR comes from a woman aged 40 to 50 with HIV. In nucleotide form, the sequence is TGTGCCAGCAGCTTACAACAGTATAATTCACCCCTCCACTTT. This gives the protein CASSLQQYNSPLHF.